This T cell receptor beta chain is from a study of radiotherapy plus CTLA-4 blockade in lung cancer. Study-wide context: Disease control was seen in about 30% of patients, objective responses in around 20%.

TCRdb's table, derived via immunoSEQ multiplex PCR, lists solely in-frame clones and lacks some. Seen here are approximately 30,000 clones, 60% to 80% observed once, and the top ten hold more than 4.5%. This CDR3 region has 15 residues. Germline assignment: CDR1 MNHEY and CDR2 SVGAGI. V was clipped by 7 bases and J by 7 bases; unmatched bases: 7. Study outcomes and limitations: Tumor-derived TCR clones expanded in blood after radiotherapy plus ipilimumab.

With respect to this clone: Its antigen is not identified.

The V call is TRBV6-5, the J call TRBJ2-1; 13 nucleotides line up with TRBD2. Here the sequenced sample was peripheral blood, taken from a patient treated with radiotherapy plus ipilimumab. The TCR sequence derives from a human donor with non-small cell lung cancer whose response to radiotherapy plus ipilimumab could not be evaluated. The DNA of the CDR3 is TGTGCCAGCAAGCCCGGGACTAGCGGGGCAAATGAGCAGTTCTTC. This codes for CASKPGTSGANEQFF.